This entry describes one T cell receptor beta chain. Antigen unknown. The data stem from a study of OX40 agonist ivuxolimab in advanced cancers. Study-wide background: The patients received agonistic anti-OX40 (CD134) antibody ivuxolimab.

Exclusion applied to patients with autoimmune disease history or systemic immunosuppression. Clones were sequenced by immunoSEQ multiplex PCR, and TCRdb holds only the in-frame ones, with some missing. This table has around 74,000 clones, roughly 85% appearing once. Broader study findings: Partly responding patients at 0.1-3.0 mg/kg showed some of the smallest clonal expansion.

This receptor was taken from an adult with an advanced solid tumor such as melanoma, head and neck, liver or kidney cancer. Material: CD4+ or CD8+ T cells sorted from blood, obtained in a trial of the OX40 agonist ivuxolimab.

For the CDR3, the DNA is TGTGCCAGCACCCCCGAGCAGTACTTC. This sequence encodes CASTPEQYF. The J gene is TRBJ2-7, the V gene TRBV21-1. TRBV21-1 is a pseudogene segment. The CDR3 is made up of 9 amino acids.